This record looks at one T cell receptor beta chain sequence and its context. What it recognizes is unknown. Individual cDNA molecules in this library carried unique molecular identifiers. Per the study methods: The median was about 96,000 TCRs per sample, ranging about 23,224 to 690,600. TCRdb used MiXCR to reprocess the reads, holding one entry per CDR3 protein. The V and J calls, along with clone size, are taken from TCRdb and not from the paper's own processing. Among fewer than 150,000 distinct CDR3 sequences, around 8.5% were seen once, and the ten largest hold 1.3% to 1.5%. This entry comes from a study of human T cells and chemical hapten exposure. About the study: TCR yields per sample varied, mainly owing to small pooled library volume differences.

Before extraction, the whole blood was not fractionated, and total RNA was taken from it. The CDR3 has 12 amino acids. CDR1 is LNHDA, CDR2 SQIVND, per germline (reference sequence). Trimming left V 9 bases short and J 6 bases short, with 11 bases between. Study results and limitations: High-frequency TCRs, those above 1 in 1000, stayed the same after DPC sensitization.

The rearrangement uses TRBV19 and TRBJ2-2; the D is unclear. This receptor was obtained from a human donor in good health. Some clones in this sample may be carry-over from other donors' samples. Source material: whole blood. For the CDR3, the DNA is TGTGCCAGCGTCGATGGGGCCGGGGAGCTGTTTTTT. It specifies CASVDGAGELFF.